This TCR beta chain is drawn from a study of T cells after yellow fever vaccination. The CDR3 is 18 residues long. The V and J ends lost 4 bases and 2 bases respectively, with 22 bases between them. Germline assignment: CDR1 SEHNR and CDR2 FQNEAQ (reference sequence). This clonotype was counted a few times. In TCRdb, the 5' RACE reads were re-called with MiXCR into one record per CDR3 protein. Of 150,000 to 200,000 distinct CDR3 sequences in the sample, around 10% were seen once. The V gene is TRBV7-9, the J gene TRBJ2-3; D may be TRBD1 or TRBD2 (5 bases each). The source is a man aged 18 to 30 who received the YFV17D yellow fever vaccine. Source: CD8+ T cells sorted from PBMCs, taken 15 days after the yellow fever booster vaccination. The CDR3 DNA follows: TGTGCCAGCAGCTCGTCAACGGGACGGCTACTACTCACAGATACGCAGTATTTT. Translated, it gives CASSSSTGRLLLTDTQYF.